This T cell receptor (beta chain) is drawn from a study of human T cells and chemical hapten exposure. At least ten counts were recorded for this clonotype. The antigen remains unidentified. Whole-study results and caveats: Patch test score was positively correlated with the counts of PT1 expanded TCRs. DPC sensitization produced no change in TCRs with frequency above 1 in 1000.

Time point indicated: patch test 1, 2 weeks after DPC sensitization. Treatment in this sample: therapeutic diphenylcyclopropenone sensitization with weekly scalp DPC. The CDR3 loop spans 13 amino acids. V gave up 10 bases and J gave up 0 bases, with 12 bases separating them. CDR1 MNHEY and CDR2 SVGEGT come from the germline V gene. One entry per CDR3 protein results from TCRdb running MiXCR on the RACE reads. In the table there are just over 80,000 distinct CDR3 sequences, over 8.5% of which are singletons. The TCR sequence derives from a woman aged 50 to 60 with alopecia areata. Some clones in this sample may be carry-over from other donors' samples. The source was whole blood, collected in connection with sensitization to the hapten diphenylcyclopropenone (DPC). The chain is built from TRBV6-2 or TRBV6-3 and TRBJ1-2, with D perhaps TRBD1 (5 bases). CDR3 coding DNA: TGTGCCATCTCCGGACACTCTAACTATGGCTACACCTTC. Protein: CAISGHSNYGYTF.